This TCR beta chain comes out of a study of T cell responses to AZD1222 COVID-19 vaccine. Overall study findings and caveats: The number of AZD1222 recipients seropositive at baseline was only 5 to 7.

Regarding this clone: Its antigen is not identified.

Only in-frame clones appear in the TCRdb table, and some are missing; sequencing was by immunoSEQ multiplex PCR. The data show about 82,000 clones, 70% to 90% seen once. This CDR3 region has 14 residues. The germline V gene has CDR1 SGDLS and CDR2 YYNGEE. Trimming shortened V by 0 bases and J by 0 bases, and 6 bases separated the two germline ends. The chain employs TRBV9 and TRBJ1-1; D gene uncertain. The sequencing used peripheral blood, collected 28 days after the second AZD1222 dose. This TCR was sampled from an adult who received the AZD1222 COVID-19 vaccine. Written as DNA, the CDR3 is TGTGCCAGCAGCGTAGTCCCGGTGAACACTGAAGCTTTCTTT. As protein: CASSVVPVNTEAFF.